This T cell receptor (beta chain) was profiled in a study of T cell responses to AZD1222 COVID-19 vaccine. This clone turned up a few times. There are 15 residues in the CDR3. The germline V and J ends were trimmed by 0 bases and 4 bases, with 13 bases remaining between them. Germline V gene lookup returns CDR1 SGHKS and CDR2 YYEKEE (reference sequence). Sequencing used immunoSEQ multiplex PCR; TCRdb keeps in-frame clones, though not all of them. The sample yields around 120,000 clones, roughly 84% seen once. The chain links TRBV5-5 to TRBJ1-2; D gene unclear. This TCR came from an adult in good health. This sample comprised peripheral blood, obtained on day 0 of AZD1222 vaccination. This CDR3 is CASSLALEVLYGYTF. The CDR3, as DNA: TGTGCCAGCAGCTTGGCCTTAGAAGTGCTCTATGGCTACACCTTC.